This TCR beta chain was obtained from a study of cytomegalovirus exposure and HLA in healthy donors. The PCR used 60 Vbeta and 13 Jbeta primers. Clones were read by immunoSEQ multiplex PCR, and TCRdb kept only the in-frame ones, dropping some. In all, the sample yields 140,000 to 150,000 clones. This CDR3 is 16 amino acids long. The V gene lost 4 bases and the J gene lost 1 base, with 16 bases spanning the gap. Germline values: CDR1 SGHNT, CDR2 YYREEE (reference sequence). The sequenced material came from PBMCs. The V and J genes are TRBV5-4 and TRBJ2-3; D possibly corresponds to TRBD1 (6 bases). The clonotype comes from a woman aged 45-65 years in good health and CMV-seronegative. For the CDR3, the DNA is TGTGCCAGCAGCCCCCCGGTCTCAGGGGGCACAGATACGCAGTATTTT. Amino acids: CASSPPVSGGTDTQYF.